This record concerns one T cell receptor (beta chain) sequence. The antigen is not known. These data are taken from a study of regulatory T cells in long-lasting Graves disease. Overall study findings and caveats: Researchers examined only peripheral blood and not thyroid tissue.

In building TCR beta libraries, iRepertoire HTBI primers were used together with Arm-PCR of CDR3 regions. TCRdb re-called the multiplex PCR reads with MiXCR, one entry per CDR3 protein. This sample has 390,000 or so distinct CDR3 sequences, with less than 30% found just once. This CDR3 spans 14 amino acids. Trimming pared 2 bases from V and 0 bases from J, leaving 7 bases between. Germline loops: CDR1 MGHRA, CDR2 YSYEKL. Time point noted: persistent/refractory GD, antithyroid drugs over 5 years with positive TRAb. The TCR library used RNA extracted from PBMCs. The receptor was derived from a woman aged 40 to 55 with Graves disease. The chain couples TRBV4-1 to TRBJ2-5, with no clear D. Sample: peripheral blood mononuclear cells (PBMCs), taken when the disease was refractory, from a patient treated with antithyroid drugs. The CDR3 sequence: CASSQSRNQETQYF. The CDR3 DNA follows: TGCGCCAGCAGCCAAAGCAGGAACCAAGAGACCCAGTACTTC.